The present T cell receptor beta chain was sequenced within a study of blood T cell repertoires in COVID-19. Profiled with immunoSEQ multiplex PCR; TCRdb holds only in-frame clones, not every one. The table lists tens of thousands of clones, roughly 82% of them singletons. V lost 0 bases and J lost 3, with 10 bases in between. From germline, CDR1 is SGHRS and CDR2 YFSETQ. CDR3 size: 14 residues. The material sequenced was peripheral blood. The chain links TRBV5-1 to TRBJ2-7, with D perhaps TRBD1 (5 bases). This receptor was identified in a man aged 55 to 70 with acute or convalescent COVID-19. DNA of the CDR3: TGCGCCAGCAGCTTGGAGCCAGGGAACTACGAGCAGTACTTC. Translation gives CASSLEPGNYEQYF.